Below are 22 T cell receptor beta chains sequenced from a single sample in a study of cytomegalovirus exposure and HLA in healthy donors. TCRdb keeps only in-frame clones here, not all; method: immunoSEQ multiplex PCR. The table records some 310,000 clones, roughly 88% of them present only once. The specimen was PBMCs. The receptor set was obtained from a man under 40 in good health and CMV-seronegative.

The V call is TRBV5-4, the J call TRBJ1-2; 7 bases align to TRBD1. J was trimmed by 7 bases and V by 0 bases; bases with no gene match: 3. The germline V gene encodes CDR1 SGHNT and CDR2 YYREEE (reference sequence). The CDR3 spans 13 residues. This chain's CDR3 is CASSLGQGLGYTF. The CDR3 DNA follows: TGTGCCAGCAGCTTGGGACAGGGTCTTGGCTACACCTTC.

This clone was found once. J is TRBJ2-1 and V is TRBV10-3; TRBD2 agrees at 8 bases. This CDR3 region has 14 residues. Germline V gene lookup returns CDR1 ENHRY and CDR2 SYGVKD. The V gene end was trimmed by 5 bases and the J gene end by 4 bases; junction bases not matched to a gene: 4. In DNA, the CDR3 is TGTGCCATCAGTAGCGGGGGTATATACAATGAGCAGTTCTTC. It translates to CAISSGGIYNEQFF.

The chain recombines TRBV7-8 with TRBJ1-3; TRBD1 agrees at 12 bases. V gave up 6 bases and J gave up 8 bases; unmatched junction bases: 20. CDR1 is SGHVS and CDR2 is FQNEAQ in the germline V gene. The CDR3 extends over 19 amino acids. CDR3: CASSSFRDRGLFEEYTIYF. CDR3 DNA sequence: TGTGCCAGCAGTTCATTCCGGGACAGGGGGCTATTCGAGGAATACACCATATATTTT.

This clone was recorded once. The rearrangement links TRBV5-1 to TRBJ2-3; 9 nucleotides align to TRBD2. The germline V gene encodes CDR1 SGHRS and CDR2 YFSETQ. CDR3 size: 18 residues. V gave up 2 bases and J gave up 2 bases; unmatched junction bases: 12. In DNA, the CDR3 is TGCGCCAGCAGCTTAGGAAGCGGGGGGTCGACCCACACAGATACGCAGTATTTT. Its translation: CASSLGSGGSTHTDTQYF.

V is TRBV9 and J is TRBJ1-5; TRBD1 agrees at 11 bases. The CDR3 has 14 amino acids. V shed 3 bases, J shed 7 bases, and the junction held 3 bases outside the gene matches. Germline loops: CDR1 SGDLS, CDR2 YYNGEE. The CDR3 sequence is CASSAWDRGQPQHF. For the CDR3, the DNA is TGTGCCAGCAGCGCCTGGGACAGGGGGCAGCCCCAGCATTTT.

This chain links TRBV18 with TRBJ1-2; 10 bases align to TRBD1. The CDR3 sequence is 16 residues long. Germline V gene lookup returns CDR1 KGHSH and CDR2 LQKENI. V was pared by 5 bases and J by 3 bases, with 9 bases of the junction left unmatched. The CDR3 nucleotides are TGTGCCAGCTCATCGATGACAGGGGGCTCCTACTATGGCTACACCTTC. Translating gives CASSSMTGGSYYGYTF.

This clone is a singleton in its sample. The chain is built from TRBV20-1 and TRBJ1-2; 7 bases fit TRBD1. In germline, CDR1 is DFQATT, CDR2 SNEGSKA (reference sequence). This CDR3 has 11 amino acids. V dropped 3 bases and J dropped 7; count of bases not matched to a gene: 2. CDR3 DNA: TGCAGTGCTAGGACAGGGTCTGGCTACACCTTC. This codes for CSARTGSGYTF.

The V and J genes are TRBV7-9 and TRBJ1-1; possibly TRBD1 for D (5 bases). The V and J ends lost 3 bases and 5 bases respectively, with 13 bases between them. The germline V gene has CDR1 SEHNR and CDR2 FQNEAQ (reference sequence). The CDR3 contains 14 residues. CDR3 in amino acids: CASSLGGEGTEAFF. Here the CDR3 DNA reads TGTGCCAGCAGCTTGGGAGGGGAGGGGACTGAAGCTTTCTTT.

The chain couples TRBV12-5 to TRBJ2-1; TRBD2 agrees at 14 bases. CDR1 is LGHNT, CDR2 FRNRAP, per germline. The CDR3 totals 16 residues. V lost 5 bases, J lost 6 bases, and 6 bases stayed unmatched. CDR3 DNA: TGTGCTAGTGGTATCCGACTAGCGGGAGGGGTCAATGAGCAGTTCTTC. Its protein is CASGIRLAGGVNEQFF.

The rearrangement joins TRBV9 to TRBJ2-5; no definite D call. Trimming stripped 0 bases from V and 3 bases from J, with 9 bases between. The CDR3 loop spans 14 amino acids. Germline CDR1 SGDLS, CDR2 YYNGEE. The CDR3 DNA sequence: TGTGCCAGCAGCGTAGAAGTTTCAGAAGAGACCCAGTACTTC. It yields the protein CASSVEVSEETQYF.

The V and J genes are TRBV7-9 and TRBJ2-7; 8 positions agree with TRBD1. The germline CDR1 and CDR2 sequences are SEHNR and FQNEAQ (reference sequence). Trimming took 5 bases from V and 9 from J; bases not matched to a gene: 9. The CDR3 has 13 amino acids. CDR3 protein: CASSRTGPEGQYF. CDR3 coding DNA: TGTGCCAGCAGCCGGACAGGGCCGGAGGGGCAGTACTTC.

Here the CDR3 DNA reads TGTGCCAGCAGCTTATCTGGGACAGGGGGCTATGGCTACACCTTC. Its translation is CASSLSGTGGYGYTF. The chain joins TRBV7-2 to TRBJ1-2, with 11 bases matching TRBD1. CDR1 is SGHTA and CDR2 is FQGNSA in the germline V gene. The J segment lost 4 bases and the V segment lost 2 bases, leaving 3 bases of the junction unmatched. The CDR3 is 15 residues long. Based on the CDR3 plus reference TRBV7-2 and TRBJ1-2, the full variable domain is GAGVSQSPSNKVTEKGKDVELRCDPISGHTALYWYRQSLGQGLEFLIYFQGNSAPDKSGLPSDRFSAERTGGSVSTLTIQRTQQEDSAVYLCASSLSGTGGYGYTFGSGTRLTVV.

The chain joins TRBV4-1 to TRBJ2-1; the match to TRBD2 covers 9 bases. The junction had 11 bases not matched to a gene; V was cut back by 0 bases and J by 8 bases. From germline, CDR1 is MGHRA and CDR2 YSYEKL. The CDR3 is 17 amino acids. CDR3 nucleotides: TGCGCCAGCAGCCAAGATAGGGTGCGGGGGGGCCGCGATGAGCAGTTCTTC. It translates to CASSQDRVRGGRDEQFF.

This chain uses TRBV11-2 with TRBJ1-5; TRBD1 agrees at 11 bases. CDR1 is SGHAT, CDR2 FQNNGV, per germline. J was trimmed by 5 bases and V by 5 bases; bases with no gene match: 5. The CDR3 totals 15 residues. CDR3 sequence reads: CASSLGQGGYQPQHF. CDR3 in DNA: TGTGCCAGCAGCCTGGGACAGGGGGGTTATCAGCCCCAGCATTTT.

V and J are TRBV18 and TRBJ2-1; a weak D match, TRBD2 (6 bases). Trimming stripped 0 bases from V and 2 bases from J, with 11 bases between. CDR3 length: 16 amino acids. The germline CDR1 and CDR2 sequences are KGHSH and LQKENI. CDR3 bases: TGTGCCAGCTCACCACCGATCGGGGGTACCTACAATGAGCAGTTCTTC. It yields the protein CASSPPIGGTYNEQFF. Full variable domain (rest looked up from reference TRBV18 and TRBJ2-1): NAGVMQNPRHLVRRRGQEARLRCSPMKGHSHVYWYRQLPEEGLKFMVYLQKENIIDESGMPKERFSAEFPKEGPSILRIQQVVRGDSAAYFCASSPPIGGTYNEQFFGPGTRLTVL.

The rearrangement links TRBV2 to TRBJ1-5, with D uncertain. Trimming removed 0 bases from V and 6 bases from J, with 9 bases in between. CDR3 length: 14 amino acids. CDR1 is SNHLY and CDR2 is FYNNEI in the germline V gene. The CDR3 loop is CASSEASRVQPQHF. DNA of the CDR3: TGTGCCAGCAGTGAAGCTTCGAGGGTTCAGCCCCAGCATTTT.

CDR3 protein: CASSVKGGVLNTEAFF. In nucleotides, the CDR3 is TGTGCCAGCAGTGTGAAAGGGGGGGTACTGAACACTGAAGCTTTCTTT. The V gene is TRBV2, the J gene TRBJ1-1, with D possibly TRBD1 on 6 matching bases. The V gene's germline CDR1 is SNHLY and CDR2 FYNNEI. This CDR3 is 16 amino acids long. With 4 bases removed from V and 0 bases from J, the gap between germline ends came to 15 bases.

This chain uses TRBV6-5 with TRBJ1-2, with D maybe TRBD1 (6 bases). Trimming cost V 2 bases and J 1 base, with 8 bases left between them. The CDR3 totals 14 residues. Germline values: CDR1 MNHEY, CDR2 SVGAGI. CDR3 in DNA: TGTGCCAGCAGTTACGTAGGGGGTAACTATGGCTACACCTTC. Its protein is CASSYVGGNYGYTF.

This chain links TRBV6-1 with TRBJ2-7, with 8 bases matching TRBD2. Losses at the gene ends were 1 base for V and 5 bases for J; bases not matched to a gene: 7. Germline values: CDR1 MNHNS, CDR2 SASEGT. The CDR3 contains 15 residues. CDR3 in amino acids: CASSEGGTRAHEQYF. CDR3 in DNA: TGTGCCAGCAGTGAAGGGGGGACTAGAGCCCACGAGCAGTACTTC.

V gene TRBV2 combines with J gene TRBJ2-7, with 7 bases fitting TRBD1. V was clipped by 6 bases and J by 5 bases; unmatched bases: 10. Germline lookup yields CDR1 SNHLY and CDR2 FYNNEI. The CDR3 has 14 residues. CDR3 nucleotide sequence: TGTGCCAGCAGAGTAGACAGGGCAAGGGACGAGCAGTACTTC. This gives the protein CASRVDRARDEQYF.

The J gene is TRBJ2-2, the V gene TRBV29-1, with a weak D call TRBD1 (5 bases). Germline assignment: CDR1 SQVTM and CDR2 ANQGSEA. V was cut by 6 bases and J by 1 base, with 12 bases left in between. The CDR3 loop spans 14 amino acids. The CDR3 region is CSVGVQGNTGELFF. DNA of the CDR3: TGCAGCGTCGGTGTCCAGGGGAACACCGGGGAGCTGTTTTTT.

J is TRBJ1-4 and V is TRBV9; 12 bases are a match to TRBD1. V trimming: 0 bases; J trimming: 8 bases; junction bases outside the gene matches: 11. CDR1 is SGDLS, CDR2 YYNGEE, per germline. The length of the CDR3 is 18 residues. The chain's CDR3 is CASSVAILGTGGAEKLFF. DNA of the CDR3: TGTGCCAGCAGCGTAGCCATTCTCGGGACAGGGGGCGCAGAAAAACTGTTTTTT.